The rows below give T cell receptor beta chains drawn from one sample of a study of vaccination effects on CD4 cells after COVID-19. Generated by immunoSEQ multiplex PCR, the TCRdb table keeps only in-frame clones and is missing some. The sample carries around 19,000 clones, around two thirds recorded once. These receptors' targets are unknown. The sequences come from CD4+ T cells from PBMCs cultured with HCoV-229E spike peptides, collected before COVID-19 vaccination. These receptors were obtained from a human donor who received a COVID-19 vaccine. Both conserved end residues are part of each CDR3. A D gene is named only where the DNA matches it firmly. The size entry is marked missing in some rows and otherwise reads once, few, many or a size class.

TRBJ2-2 | TRBV5-1 | 15 | TRBD1 | few | CASSTGQVRAGELFF | TGCGCCAGCAGCACCGGACAGGTTCGGGCCGGGGAGCTGTTTTTT
TRBJ2-7 | TRBV7-9 | 12 | - | - | CASSLLPYEQYF | TGTGCCAGCAGTCTCCTACCCTACGAGCAGTACTTC
TRBJ1-2 | TRBV6-1 | 18 | - | - | CASSEVRDGQATNYGYTF | TGTGCCAGCAGTGAAGTAAGAGACGGTCAGGCGACAAACTATGGCTACACCTTC
TRBJ2-1 | TRBV2 | 16 | TRBD1 | - | CASGDYRGTSYNEQFF | TGTGCCAGCGGCGACTACAGGGGTACCTCCTACAATGAGCAGTTCTTC
TRBJ2-1 | TRBV5-1 | 16 | - | - | CASSPPIGQSADEQFF | TGCGCCAGCAGCCCCCCCATTGGCCAGTCCGCGGATGAGCAGTTCTTC
TRBJ1-5 | TRBV18 | 14 | - | - | CASSQGSANQPQHF | TGTGCCAGCTCACAAGGGTCGGCGAATCAGCCCCAGCATTTT
TRBJ2-7 | TRBV6-6 | 13 | TRBD2 | - | CASRLAGGNEQYF | TGTGCCAGCAGGCTAGCGGGGGGTAACGAGCAGTACTTC
TRBJ2-5 | TRBV18 | 18 | TRBD2 | - | CASSPPVGTSGTQETQYF | TGTGCCAGCTCACCACCGGTCGGGACTAGCGGGACCCAAGAGACCCAGTACTTC
TRBJ2-2 | TRBV5-1 | 15 | TRBD1 | - | CASSLNRGRPGELFF | TGCGCCAGCAGCTTGAACAGGGGGCGCCCCGGGGAGCTGTTTTTT
TRBJ1-5 | TRBV18 | 15 | - | - | CASSPPGGGNQPQHF | TGTGCCAGCTCACCACCGGGGGGCGGGAATCAGCCCCAGCATTTT
TRBJ2-3 | TRBV6-5 | 14 | - | - | CASSRGQSTDTQYF | TGTGCCAGCAGTCGCGGACAGAGCACAGATACGCAGTATTTT